This entry describes one T cell receptor beta chain. Its antigen is unknown. The input lacks base qualities; no much larger clone sits a single base away. The source of the sample is a study of shared clonotypes between healthy human individuals (dated by TCRdb to 2020 to 2021). Notes on the research overall: The cohort comprised a couple of women and a few men aged 18 to 49 years. Leukapheresis yielded between about 0.94 and 9 billion PBMCs per donor. Libraries were prepared and TCR repertoires were sequenced by different laboratories using diverse techniques, in order to increase sequencing depth and limit assay-specific biases. Per donor, three plates each were used for CD4 naive and CD4 memory, two for CD8 naive, and one for CD8 memory. The study deeply sequenced blood TCR repertoires of about five healthy adults to estimate repertoire size and the extent of clonotype sharing between individuals.

TCR CDR3 regions were amplified from genomic DNA by multiplex PCR using the deep immunoSEQ assay. Extracted genomic DNA from each cell subset was distributed evenly across all wells of several immunoSEQ 96-well plates, and each plate was treated as a replicate. For sorted subsets, approximately 200 ng of genomic DNA, equivalent to around 29,000 T cell genomes, went into each replicate PCR. The purified libraries were quantified using a Qubit 3.0 fluorometer, sized with a Bioanalyzer 2100, and then quantified again using the KAPA Library Quantification kit. Every immunoSEQ 96-well plate was sequenced on a dedicated single-read 150-cycle Illumina NextSeq 550 flow cell. From the authors' description of their analysis: Because the immunoSEQ output held only junctional sequences and lacked quality scores, the filtering could not match the filtering applied to full-length reads. Sequences were annotated with PyIR, a Python wrapper for IgBLAST v1.9, and V/J genes and CDR3 were assigned using IMGT germline references. Any read was removed if the V/J assignment was weak (E-value above 1e-6), the CDR3 was missing, or the read contained stop codons, out-of-frame junctions, or ambiguous translated residues. V3J clonotypes were defined as sequences sharing the same inferred V gene, J gene, and CDR3 amino acid sequence. To compute the percentage overlap between repertoires, the number of shared unique clonotypes was divided by the size of the smaller repertoire. RTK rarefaction, the Chao1 estimator, and Recon v2.1 estimates of unobserved clonotypes were used to assess repertoire richness. Generation probabilities were computed with OLGA for all TCRbeta clonotypes obtained by the gDNA method from four donors. This is the immuneACCESS table as TCRdb keeps it, with only in-frame sequences that have V and J called. A part of the clones is gone; compared with another copy, unresolved V genes explain less than half, and the rest is unexplained. The V and J calls and clone size were taken over from that table, and D and trimming were inferred from the DNA. A total of roughly 2.1 million clones appear in this sample, more than 85% of them only once. Around 1.7% of the sample rests with the top ten.

Including the terminal cysteine and phenylalanine, the CDR3 comprises 14 residues. Only CDR3 DNA is held: 42 bases, read in frame from base 1. V lost 0 bases and J lost 7 bases; the stretch between them is 10 bases long. Per the germline V gene, LGHNA is the CDR1 and YNFKEQ is the CDR2. CD8 naive samples were CD45RO-negative cells positively selected for CCR7, giving a CD45RA+CCR7+ population that excluded TemRA cells. The donors were healthy, HIV-negative adults who had no recently reported acute infections or vaccinations. All donors were Caucasian adults living in Nashville, Tennessee, USA. Blood was collected by leukapheresis, and PBMCs were isolated by Ficoll-Histopaque density gradient centrifugation and then cryopreserved in liquid nitrogen vapor phase. Analytical flow cytometry was used to check the purity and quantity of each magnetically sorted T cell population. Each sorted fraction had its genomic DNA isolated and then quantified by UV absorbance on a Nanodrop 2000c.

Paper-wide results and their limitations: Sampling was restricted to blood, and TCR repertoires in tissues likely differ from the TCR repertoires found in blood. Rarefaction of sorted-subset datasets indicated incomplete sequencing despite the large sequencing depth. Across four donors, approximately 4.9% of naive CD4, around 3.5% of naive CD8, roughly 2.3% of memory CD4, and about 0.44% of memory CD8 clonotypes were shared. Pairwise subsampling indicated that sequencing depth was expected to affect the degree of clonotype sharing among donors. Because the study included only a small number of donors, the genetic and exposure-history diversity represented was limited. Compared with non-shared clonotypes, clonotypes shared by all four sorted-subset donors had higher generation probabilities. Larger estimated clonotype richness was generally found for naive subsets than for memory subsets.

The clonotype originates from a man aged 18 to 29 in good health. Some clones in this sample may be carry-over from other donors' samples. Recombination connected TRBV4-2 to TRBJ2-1; TRBD1 could be the D gene, as 5 bases match. Material: naive CD8+ T cells from PBMCs. The cell subset or site tag for this specimen amounts to: CD45RA+CCR7+. The nucleotide sequence is given as TGTGCCAGCAGCCAAGATAGGGCAGGGAATGAGCAGTTCTTC. Its protein reads: CASSQDRAGNEQFF.